The clone carrying this TCR beta chain has more than one count but fewer than ten. The data were taken from a study of T cell repertoires in ileal Crohn's disease. Study information: Every patient was operated on for stricturing (approximately 60%) or penetrating (about 40%) complications. From the surgical specimen's inflamed ileum, biopsies were taken as M0.

Germline V lookup: CDR1 MNHNS, CDR2 SASEGT. With 3 bases removed from V and 4 bases from J, the gap between germline ends came to 12 bases. CDR3 length: 14 amino acids. Time point of the sample: inflamed ileum from the surgical specimen. Generated by immunoSEQ multiplex PCR, the TCRdb table keeps only in-frame clones and is missing some. The sample consists of about 17,000 clones, about 78% of them appearing once. The chain combines TRBV6-1 with TRBJ1-2; possible D gene TRBD1, 5 bases. The sequenced sample was ileal tissue. The sequence was obtained from an adult with Crohn's disease. The CDR3 DNA follows: TGTGCCAGCAGTGACAGGGTTGGGAGCTATGGCTACACCTTC. This translates into CASSDRVGSYGYTF.